This T cell receptor beta chain appears in the sequencing data of a study of STAT5B mutations in CD4+ large granular lymphocyte leukemia. Sequencing was at survey level. This table comes from immunoSEQ multiplex PCR, and its TCRdb copy is limited to in-frame clones, with some not included. Of about 20,000 clones listed, around 80% were seen once; the top ten hold 8.6%. The CDR3 has 14 amino acids. Trimming removed 1 base from V and 1 base from J, with 7 bases in between. Germline V lookup: CDR1 ENHRY, CDR2 SYGVKD. This clone has only a few counts. Its antigen is undetermined. General observations from the study: Patient CD4-sorted repertoires stayed more clonal than healthy ones after leukemic-clone removal. Top patient clones used TRBV06 genes more often: 8/27 versus 2/35 in controls. Higher CD4+ than CD8+ T-LGLL clonality might reflect small sample size.

The chain links TRBV10-3 to TRBJ1-1, with D hard to call. This TCR was recovered from a human donor in good health. Sequencing input: CD4+ T cells from blood buffy coats. The CDR3 DNA reads TGTGCCATCAGTGAGTTTGGGGAGAACACTGAAGCTTTCTTT. Amino acids: CAISEFGENTEAFF.